This paragraph reports one TCR beta chain. Its target is unknown. These data belong to a study of shared clonotypes between healthy human individuals. The study's findings and limits: In general, naive subsets displayed greater estimated richness than memory subsets did.

Each subset's genomic DNA was shared equally among a number of immunoSEQ plates. It was 200 ng DNA, about 30,000 T cell genomes, that sorted-subset replicate PCRs used. The method was immunoSEQ multiplex PCR; TCRdb's version includes in-frame clones alone and lacks a portion of them. The sample records hundreds of thousands of clones, around 74% being singletons. Division of CD4+ cells produced a CD45RA+ naive subset and a CD45RA-negative memory subset. Sequencing was done on a sample of memory CD4+ T cells sorted from blood. The sample's subset: CD45RA-negative fraction. This TCR came from a woman in her thirties in good health.

CDR3 in amino acids: CASSLVPGQGNEKLFF. CDR3 DNA sequence: TGTGCCAGCAGTTTGGTACCGGGACAGGGGAATGAAAAACTGTTTTTT. V usage is TRBV28 and J usage is TRBJ1-4; 10 bases match TRBD1. The CDR3 totals 16 residues. Germline V gene lookup returns CDR1 MDHEN and CDR2 SYDVKM. V shed 3 bases and J 5 bases; nucleotides not matched to a gene: 6. Looking up the rest from reference TRBV28 and TRBJ1-4 gives the full variable domain: DVKVTQSSRYLVKRTGEKVFLECVQDMDHENMFWYRQDPGLGLRLIYFSYDVKMKEKGDIPEGYSVSREKKERFSLILESASTNQTSMYLCASSLVPGQGNEKLFFGSGTQLSVL.